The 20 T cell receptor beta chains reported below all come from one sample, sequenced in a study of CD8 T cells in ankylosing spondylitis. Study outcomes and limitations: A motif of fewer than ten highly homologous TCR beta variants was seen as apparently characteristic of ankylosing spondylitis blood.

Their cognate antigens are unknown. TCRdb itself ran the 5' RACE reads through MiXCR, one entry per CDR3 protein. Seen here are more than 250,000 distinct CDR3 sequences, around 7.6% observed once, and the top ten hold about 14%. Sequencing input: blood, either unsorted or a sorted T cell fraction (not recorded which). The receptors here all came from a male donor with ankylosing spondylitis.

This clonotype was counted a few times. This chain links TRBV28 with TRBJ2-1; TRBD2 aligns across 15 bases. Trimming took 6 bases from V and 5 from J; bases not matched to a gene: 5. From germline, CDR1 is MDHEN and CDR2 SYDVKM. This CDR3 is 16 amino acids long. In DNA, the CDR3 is TGTGCCAGCAGCAGGACTAGCGGGAGGGCCCACAATGAGCAGTTCTTC. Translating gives CASSRTSGRAHNEQFF.

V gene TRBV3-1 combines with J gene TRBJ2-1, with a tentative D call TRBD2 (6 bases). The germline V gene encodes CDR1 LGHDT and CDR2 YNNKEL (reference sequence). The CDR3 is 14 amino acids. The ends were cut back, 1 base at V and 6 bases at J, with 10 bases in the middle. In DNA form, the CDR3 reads TGTGCCAGCAGCCAAGCCGGGAGCGGCAATGAGCAGTTCTTC. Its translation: CASSQAGSGNEQFF.

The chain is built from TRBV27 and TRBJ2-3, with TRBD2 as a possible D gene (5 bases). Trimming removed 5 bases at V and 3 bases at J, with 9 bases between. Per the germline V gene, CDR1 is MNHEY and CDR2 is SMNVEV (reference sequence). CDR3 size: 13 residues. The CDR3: CASSGAATDTQYF. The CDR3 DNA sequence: TGTGCCAGCAGTGGAGCGGCTACAGATACGCAGTATTTT.

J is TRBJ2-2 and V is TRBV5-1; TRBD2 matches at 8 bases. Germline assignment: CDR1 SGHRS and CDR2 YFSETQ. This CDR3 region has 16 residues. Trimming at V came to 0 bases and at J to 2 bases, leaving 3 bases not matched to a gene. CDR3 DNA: TGCGCCAGCAGCTTGGAGGGACTAGGAAACACCGGGGAGCTGTTTTTT. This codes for CASSLEGLGNTGELFF.

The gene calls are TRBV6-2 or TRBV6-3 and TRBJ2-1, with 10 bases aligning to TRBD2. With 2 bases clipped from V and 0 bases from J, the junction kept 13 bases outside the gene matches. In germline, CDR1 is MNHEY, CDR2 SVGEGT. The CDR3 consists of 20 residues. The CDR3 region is CASSYQASGSWPSSYNEQFF. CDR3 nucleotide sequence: TGTGCCAGCAGTTACCAGGCTAGCGGGAGTTGGCCGAGCTCCTACAATGAGCAGTTCTTC.

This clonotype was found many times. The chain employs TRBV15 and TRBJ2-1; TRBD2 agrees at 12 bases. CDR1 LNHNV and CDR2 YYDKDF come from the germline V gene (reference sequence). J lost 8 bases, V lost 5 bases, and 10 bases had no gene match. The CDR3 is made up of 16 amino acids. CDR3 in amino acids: CATSGELAGGVDEQFF. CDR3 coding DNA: TGTGCCACCAGCGGGGAACTAGCGGGAGGTGTAGATGAGCAGTTCTTC.

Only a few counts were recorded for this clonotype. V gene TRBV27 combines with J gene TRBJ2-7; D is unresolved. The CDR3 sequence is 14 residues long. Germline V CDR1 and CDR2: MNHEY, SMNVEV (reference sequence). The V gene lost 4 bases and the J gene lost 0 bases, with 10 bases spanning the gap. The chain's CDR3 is CASSYRASSYEQYF. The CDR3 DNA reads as TGTGCCAGCAGTTATAGGGCAAGCTCCTACGAGCAGTACTTC.

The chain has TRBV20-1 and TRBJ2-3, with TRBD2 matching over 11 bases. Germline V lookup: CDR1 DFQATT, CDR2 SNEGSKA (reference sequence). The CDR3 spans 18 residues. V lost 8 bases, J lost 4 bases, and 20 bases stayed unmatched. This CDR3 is CSTKFDTRTSGSADTQYF. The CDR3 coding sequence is TGCAGTACAAAGTTTGACACACGGACTAGCGGGTCCGCAGATACGCAGTATTTT.

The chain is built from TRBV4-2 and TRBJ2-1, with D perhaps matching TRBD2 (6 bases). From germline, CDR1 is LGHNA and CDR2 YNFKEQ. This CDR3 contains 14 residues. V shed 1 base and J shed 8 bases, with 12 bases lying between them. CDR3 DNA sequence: TGTGCCAGCAGCCAAGGGGCTAGCGCCGATGAGCAGTTCTTC. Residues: CASSQGASADEQFF.

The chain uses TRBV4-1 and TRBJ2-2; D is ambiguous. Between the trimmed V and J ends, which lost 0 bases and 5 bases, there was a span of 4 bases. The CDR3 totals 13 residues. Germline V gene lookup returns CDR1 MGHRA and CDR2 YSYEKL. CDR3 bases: TGCGCCAGCAGCCAAGATCGAACCGGGGAGCTGTTTTTT. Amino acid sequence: CASSQDRTGELFF.

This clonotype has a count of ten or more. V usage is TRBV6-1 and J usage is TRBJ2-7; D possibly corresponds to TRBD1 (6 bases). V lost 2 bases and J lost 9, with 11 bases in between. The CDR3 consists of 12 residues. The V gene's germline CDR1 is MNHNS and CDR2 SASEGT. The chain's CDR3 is CASSEQGLLQYF. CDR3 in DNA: TGTGCCAGCAGTGAACAGGGGCTTCTGCAGTACTTC.

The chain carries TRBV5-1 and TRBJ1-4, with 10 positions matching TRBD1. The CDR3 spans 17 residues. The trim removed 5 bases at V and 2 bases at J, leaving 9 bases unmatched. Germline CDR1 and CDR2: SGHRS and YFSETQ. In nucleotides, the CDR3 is TGCGCCAGCAGGTTGACAGGGGGCGGAAAGACTAATGAAAAACTGTTTTTT. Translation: CASRLTGGGKTNEKLFF.

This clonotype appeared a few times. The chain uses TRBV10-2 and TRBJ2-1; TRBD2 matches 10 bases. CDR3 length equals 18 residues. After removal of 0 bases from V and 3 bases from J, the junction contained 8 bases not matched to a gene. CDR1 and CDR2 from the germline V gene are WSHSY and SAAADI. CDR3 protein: CASSESVLGTSVYNEQFF. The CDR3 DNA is TGCGCCAGCAGTGAGTCGGTCCTCGGGACTAGCGTCTACAATGAGCAGTTCTTC.

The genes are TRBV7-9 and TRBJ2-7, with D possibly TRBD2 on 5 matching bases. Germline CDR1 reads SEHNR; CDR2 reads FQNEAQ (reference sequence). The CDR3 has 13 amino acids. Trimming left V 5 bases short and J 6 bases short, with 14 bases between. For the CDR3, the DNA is TGTGCCAGCAGCCACTTTCGGGGAACCGAGCAGTACTTC. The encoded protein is CASSHFRGTEQYF. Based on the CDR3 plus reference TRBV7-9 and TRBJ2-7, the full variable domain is DTGVSQNPRHKITKRGQNVTFRCDPISEHNRLYWYRQTLGQGPEFLTYFQNEAQLEKSRLLSDRFSAERPKGSFSTLEIQRTEQGDSAMYLCASSHFRGTEQYFGPGTRLTVT.

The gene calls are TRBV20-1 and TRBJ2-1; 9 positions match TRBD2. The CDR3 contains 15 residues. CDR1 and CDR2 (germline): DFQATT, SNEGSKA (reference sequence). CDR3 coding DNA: TGCAGCCTAGCGGGCCGGCGGGAGGGCCTAAATGAGCAGTTCTTC. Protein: CSLAGRREGLNEQFF.

CDR3 sequence (DNA): TGCGCCAGCAGCTTGGCATTTCGACTAGCGGGAGGGCGACCCTACAATGAGCAGTTCTTC. Encoded protein: CASSLAFRLAGGRPYNEQFF. The rearrangement joins TRBV5-1 to TRBJ2-1; 14 nucleotides align to TRBD2. From germline, CDR1 is SGHRS and CDR2 YFSETQ. J gave up 2 bases and V 0 bases, and 10 bases lay outside the gene matches. The CDR3 spans 20 residues.

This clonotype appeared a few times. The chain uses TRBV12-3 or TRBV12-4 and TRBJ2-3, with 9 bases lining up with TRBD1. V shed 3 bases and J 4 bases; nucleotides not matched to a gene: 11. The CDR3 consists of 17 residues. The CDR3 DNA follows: TGTGCCAGCAGTTTTCGCTCCGGGACAGGGTTATCAGATACGCAGTATTTT. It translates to CASSFRSGTGLSDTQYF.

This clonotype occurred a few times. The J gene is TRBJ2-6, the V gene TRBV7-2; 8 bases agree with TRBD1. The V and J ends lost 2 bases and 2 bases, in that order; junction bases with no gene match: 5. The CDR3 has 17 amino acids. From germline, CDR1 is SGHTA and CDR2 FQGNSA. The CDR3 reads CASSLMPGGAGANVLTF. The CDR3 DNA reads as TGTGCCAGCAGCTTAATGCCAGGGGGCGCTGGGGCCAACGTCCTGACTTTC.

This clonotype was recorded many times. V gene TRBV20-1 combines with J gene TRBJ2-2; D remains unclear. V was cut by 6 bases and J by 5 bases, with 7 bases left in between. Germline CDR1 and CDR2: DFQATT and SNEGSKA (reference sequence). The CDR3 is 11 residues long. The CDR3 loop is CSARKTGELFF. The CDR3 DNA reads TGCAGTGCCAGGAAAACCGGGGAGCTGTTTTTT.

The CDR3 is CSARGGLAGSSDTQYF. The CDR3 bases are TGCAGTGCGCGGGGGGGACTAGCGGGAAGTTCTGATACGCAGTATTTT. The chain carries TRBV20-1 and TRBJ2-3, with 13 bases lining up with TRBD2. The V gene end was trimmed by 6 bases and the J gene end by 6 bases; junction bases not matched to a gene: 12. Looked up from germline, CDR1 is DFQATT and CDR2 is SNEGSKA (reference sequence). CDR3 length: 16 residues.